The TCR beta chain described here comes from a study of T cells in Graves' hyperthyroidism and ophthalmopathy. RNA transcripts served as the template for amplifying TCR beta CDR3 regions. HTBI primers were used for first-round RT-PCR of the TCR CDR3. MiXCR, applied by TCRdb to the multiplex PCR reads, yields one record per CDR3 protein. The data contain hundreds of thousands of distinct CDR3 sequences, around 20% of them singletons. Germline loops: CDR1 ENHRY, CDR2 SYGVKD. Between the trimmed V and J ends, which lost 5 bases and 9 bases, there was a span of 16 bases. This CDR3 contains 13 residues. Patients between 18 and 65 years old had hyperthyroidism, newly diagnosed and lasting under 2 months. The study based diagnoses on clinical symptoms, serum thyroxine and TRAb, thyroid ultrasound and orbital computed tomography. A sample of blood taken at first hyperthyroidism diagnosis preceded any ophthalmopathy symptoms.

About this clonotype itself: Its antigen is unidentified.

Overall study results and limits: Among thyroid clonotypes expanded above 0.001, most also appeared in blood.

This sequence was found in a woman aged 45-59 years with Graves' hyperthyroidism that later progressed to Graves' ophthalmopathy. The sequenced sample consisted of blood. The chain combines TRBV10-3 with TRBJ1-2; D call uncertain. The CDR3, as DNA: TGTGCCATCAGTACGGGCACGGTTCCTCGCTACACCTTC. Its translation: CAISTGTVPRYTF.